This TCR beta chain was captured by sequencing in a study of blood T cell repertoires in COVID-19. Trimming pared 0 bases from V and 4 bases from J, leaving 5 bases between. Looked up from germline, CDR1 is SGHRS and CDR2 is YFSETQ. CDR3 length: 13 residues. The assay was immunoSEQ multiplex PCR, and TCRdb's table has in-frame clones only and misses some. The data hold over 150,000 clones, with about nine tenths observed a single time. This clone turned up a few times. Other nucleotide sequences from this sample produce the same CDR3. Material for sequencing was peripheral blood. The chain recombines TRBV5-1 with TRBJ1-5, with unresolved D. This receptor was identified in a man aged 18 to 29 with acute or convalescent COVID-19. CDR3 region: CASSLGLNQPQHF. The CDR3 nucleotides are TGCGCCAGCAGCTTGGGGCTTAATCAGCCCCAGCATTTT.